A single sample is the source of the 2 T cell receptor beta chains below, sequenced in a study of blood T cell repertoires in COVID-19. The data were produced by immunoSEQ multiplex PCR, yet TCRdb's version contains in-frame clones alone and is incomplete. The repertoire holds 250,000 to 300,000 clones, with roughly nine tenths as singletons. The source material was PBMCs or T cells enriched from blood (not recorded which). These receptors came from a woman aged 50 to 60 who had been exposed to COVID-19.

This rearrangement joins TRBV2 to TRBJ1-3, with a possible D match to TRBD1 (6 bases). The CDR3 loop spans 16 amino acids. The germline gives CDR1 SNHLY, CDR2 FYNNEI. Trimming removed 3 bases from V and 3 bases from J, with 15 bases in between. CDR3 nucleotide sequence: TGTGCCAGCAGTGACCGCAGGGGTCTTGGTGGAAACACCATATATTTT. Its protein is CASSDRRGLGGNTIYF.

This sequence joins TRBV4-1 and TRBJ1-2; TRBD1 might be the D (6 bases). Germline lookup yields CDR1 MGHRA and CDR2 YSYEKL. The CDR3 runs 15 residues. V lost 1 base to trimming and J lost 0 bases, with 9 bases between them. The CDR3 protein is CASSQGQASNYGYTF. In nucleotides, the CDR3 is TGCGCCAGCAGCCAAGGACAGGCGTCTAACTATGGCTACACCTTC.